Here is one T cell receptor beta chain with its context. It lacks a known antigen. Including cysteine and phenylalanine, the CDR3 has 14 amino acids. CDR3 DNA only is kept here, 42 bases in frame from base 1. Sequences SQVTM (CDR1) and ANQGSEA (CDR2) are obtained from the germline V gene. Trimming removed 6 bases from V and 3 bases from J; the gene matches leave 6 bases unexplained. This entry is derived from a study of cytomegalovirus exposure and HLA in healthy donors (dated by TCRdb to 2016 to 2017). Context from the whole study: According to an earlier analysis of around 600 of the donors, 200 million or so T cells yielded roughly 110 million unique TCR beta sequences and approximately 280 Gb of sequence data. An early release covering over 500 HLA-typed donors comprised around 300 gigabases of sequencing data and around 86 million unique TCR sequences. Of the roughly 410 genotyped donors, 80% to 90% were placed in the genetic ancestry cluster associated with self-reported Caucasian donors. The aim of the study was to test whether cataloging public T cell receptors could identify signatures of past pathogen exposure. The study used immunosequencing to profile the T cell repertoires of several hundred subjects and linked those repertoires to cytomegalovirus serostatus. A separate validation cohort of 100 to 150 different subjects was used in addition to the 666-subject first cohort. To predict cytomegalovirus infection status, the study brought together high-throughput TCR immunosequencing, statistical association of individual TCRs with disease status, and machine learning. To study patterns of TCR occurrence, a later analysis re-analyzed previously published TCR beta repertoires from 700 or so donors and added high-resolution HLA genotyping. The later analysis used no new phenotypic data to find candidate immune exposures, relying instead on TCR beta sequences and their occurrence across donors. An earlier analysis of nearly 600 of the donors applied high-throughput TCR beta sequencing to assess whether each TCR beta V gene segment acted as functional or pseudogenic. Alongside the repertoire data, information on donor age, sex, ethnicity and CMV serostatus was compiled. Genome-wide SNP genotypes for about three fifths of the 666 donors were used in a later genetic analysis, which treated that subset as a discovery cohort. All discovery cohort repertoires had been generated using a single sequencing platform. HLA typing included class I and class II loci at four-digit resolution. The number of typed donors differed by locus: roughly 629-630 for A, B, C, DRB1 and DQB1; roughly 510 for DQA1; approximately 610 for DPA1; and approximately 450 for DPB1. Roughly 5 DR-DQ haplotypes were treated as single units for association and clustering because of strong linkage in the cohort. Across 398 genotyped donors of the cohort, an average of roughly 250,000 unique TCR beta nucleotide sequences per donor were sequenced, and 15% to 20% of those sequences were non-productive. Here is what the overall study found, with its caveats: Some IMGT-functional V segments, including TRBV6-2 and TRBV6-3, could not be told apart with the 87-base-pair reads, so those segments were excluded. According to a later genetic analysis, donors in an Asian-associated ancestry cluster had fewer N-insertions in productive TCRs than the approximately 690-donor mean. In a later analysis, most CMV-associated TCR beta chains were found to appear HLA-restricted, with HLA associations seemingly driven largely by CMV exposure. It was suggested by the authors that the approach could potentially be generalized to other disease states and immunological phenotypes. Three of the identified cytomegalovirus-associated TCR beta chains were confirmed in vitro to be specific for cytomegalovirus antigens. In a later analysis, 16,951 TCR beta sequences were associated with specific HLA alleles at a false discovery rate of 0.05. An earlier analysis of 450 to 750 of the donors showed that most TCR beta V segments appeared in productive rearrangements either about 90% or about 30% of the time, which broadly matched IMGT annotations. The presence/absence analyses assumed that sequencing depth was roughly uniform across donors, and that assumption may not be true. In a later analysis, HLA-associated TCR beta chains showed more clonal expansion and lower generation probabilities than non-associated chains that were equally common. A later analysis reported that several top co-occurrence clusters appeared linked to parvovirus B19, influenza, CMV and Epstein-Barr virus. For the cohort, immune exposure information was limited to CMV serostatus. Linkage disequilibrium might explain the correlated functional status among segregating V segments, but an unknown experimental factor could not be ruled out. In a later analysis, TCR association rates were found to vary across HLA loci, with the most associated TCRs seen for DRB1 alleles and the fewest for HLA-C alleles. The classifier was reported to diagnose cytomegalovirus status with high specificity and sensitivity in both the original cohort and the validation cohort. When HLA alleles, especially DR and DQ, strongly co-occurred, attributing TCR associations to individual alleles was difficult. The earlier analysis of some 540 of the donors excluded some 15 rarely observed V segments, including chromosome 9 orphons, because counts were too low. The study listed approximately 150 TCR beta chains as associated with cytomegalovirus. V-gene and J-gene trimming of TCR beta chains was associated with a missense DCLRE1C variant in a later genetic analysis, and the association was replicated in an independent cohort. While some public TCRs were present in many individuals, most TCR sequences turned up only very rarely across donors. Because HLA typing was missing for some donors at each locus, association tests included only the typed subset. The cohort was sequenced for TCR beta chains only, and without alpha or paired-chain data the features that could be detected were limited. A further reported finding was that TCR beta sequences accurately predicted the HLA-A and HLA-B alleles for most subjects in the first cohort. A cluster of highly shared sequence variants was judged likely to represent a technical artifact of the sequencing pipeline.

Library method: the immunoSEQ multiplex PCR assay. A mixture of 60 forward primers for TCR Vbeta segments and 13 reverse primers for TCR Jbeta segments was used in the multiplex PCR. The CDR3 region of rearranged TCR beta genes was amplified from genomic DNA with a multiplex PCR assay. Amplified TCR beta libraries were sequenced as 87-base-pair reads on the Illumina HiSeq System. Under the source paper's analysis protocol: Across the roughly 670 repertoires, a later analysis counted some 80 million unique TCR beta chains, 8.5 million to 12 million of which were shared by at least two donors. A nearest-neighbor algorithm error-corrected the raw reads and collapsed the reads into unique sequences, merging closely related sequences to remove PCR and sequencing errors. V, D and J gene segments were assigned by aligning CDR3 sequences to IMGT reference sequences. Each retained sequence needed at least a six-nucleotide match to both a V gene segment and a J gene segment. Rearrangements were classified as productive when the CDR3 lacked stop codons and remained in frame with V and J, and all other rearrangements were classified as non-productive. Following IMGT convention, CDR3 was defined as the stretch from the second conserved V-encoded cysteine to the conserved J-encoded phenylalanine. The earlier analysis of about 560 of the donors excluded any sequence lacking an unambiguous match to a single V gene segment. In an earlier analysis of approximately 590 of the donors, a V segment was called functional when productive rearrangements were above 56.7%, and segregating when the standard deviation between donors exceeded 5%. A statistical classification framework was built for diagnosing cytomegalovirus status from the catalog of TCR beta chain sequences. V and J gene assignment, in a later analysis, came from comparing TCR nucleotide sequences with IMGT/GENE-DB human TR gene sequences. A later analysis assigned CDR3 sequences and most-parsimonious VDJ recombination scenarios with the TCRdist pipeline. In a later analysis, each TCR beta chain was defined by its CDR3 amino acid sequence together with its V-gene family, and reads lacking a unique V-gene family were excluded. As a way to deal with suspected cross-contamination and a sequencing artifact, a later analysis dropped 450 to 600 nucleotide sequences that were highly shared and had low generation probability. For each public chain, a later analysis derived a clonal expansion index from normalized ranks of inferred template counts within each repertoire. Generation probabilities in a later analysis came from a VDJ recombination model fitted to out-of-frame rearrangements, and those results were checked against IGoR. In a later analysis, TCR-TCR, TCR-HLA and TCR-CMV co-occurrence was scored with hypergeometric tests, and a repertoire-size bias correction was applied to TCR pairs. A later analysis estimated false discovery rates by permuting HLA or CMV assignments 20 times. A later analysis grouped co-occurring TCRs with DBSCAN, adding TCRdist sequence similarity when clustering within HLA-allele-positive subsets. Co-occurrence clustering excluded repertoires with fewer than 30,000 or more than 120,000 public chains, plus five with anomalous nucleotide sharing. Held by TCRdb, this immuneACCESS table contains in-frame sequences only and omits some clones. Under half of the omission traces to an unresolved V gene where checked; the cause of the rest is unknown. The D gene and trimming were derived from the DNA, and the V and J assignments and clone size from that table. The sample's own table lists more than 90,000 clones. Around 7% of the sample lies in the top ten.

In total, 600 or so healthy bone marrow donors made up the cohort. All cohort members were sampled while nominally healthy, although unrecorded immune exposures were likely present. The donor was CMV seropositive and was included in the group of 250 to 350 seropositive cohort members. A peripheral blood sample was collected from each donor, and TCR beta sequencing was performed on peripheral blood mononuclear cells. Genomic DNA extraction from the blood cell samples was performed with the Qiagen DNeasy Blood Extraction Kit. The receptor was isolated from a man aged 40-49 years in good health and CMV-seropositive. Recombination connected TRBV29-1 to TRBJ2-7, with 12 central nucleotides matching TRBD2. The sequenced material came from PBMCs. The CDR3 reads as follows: CSVETSGSVYEQYF. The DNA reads TGCAGCGTGGAGACTAGCGGGAGTGTCTACGAGCAGTACTTC.